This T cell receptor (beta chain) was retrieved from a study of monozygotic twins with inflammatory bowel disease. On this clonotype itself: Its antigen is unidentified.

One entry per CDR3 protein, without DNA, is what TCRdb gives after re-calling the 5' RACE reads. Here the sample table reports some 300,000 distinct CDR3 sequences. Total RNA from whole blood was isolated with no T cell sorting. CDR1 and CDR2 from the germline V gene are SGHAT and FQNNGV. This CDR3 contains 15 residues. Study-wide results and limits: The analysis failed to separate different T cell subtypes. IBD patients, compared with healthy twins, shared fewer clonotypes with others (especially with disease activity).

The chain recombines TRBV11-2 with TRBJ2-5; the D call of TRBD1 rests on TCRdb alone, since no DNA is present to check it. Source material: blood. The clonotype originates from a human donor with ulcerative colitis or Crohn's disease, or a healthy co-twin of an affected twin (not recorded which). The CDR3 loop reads CASSQDGGEGETQYF.